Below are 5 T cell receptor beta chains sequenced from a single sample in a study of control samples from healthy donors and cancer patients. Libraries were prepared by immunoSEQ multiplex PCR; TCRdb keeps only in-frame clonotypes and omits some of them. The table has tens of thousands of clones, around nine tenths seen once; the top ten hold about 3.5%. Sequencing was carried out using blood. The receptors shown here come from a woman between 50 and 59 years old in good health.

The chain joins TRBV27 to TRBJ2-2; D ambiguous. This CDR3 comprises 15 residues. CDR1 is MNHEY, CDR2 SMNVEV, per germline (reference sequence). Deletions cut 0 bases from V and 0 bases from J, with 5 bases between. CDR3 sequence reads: CASSLSPANTGELFF. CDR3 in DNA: TGTGCCAGCAGTTTATCGCCAGCGAACACCGGGGAGCTGTTTTTT.

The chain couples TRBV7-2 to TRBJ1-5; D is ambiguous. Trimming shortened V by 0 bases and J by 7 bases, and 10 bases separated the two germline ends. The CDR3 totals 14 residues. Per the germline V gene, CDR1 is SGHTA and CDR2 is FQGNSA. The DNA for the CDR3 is TGTGCCAGCAGCTTAGCGTTGCCAGGACAGCCCCAGCATTTT. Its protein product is CASSLALPGQPQHF.

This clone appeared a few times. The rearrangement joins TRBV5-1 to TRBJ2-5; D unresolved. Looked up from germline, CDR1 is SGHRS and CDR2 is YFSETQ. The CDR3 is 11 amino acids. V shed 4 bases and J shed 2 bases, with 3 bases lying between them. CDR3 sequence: CASSEQETQYF. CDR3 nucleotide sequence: TGCGCCAGCAGCGAGCAAGAGACCCAGTACTTC.

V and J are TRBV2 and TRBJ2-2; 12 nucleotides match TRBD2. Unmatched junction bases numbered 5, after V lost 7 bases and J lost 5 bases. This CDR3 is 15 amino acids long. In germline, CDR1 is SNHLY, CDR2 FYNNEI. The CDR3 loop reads CASMRTSGGTGELFF. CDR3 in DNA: TGTGCCAGCATGAGAACTAGCGGGGGGACCGGGGAGCTGTTTTTT.

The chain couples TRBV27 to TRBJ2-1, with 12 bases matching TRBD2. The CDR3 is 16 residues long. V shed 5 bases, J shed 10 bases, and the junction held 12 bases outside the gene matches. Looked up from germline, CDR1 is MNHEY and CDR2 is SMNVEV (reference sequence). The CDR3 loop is CASSIPRTSGVGEQFF. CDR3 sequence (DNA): TGTGCCAGCAGTATTCCTCGGACTAGCGGGGTAGGAGAGCAGTTCTTC.